This TCR beta chain was identified in a study of cytomegalovirus exposure and HLA in healthy donors. Study overall: Unique TCRs from HLA-typed donors, some 85 million of them, were held in an early data release.

With regard to this clone: What it recognizes is unknown.

The CDR3 is 13 residues long. Per germline, CDR1 MNHEY and CDR2 SVGAGI. The V gene end was trimmed by 6 bases and the J gene end by 3 bases; junction bases not matched to a gene: 1. Both 60 Vbeta primers and 13 Jbeta primers went into the PCR. Original analysis: An analysis that came later counted some 85 million unique TCR beta chains, approximately 11 million shared. The protocol was immunoSEQ multiplex PCR, while the TCRdb copy is restricted to in-frame clones and leaves out a portion. Clonal size and the V and J genes are those of that table, whereas D and trimming came from the DNA. Altogether about 240,000 clones are present, around 80% being singletons, with the ten largest covering 5.4%. Study-level results: A later analysis, which compared TCR beta chains of equal frequency, found the HLA-associated ones more clonally expanded. Accurate predictions that matched the HLA-A and HLA-B alleles of most subjects were reportedly made from TCR beta sequences.

This receptor was taken from a woman aged 40 to 50 in good health and CMV-seropositive. The chain combines TRBV6-5 with TRBJ2-3; TRBD1 aligns across 9 bases. Material: PBMCs. The CDR3 sequence: CASSDRGTDTQYF. The CDR3 DNA is TGTGCCAGCAGCGACAGGGGGACAGATACGCAGTATTTT.